This TCR beta chain originates from a study of cytomegalovirus exposure and HLA in healthy donors. Amplification used 60 Vbeta primers and 13 Jbeta primers. Some clones are missing from TCRdb's copy, which holds only in-frame ones; the method was immunoSEQ multiplex PCR. The sample lists about 160,000 clones; approximately 84% were seen once. Notes on the study in general: According to a later analysis, donors in an Asian-associated ancestry cluster reportedly had fewer N-insertions than the roughly 660-donor mean. TCR beta sequences reportedly predicted most subjects' HLA-A and HLA-B alleles accurately.

Healthy bone marrow donors made up the donors. Trimming removed 2 bases from V and 10 bases from J, with 18 bases in between. The germline V gene encodes CDR1 SNHLY and CDR2 FYNNEI. CDR3 length: 16 residues. Comments on this clone: The antigen is unknown.

This sequence was found in a man aged 30 to 39 in good health and CMV-seronegative. Sequenced: PBMCs. The chain uses TRBV2 and TRBJ1-6; no reliable D call. The CDR3 loop reads CASSESGGRVRSPLHF. The CDR3 region has the DNA TGTGCCAGCAGTGAAAGTGGAGGACGCGTACGGTCACCCCTCCACTTT.